This T cell receptor (beta chain) was profiled in a study of early T cells in non-severe SARS-CoV-2 infection. TCRdb itself ran the 5' RACE reads through MiXCR, one entry per CDR3 protein. The table shows over 45,000 distinct CDR3 sequences, with 6.5% to 7.5% occurring only once. The CDR3 covers 16 residues. In germline, CDR1 is LGHNA, CDR2 YNFKEQ. Trimming took off 4 bases at V and 5 bases at J, with 20 bases between the two ends. This clonotype was picked up a small number of times. The chain couples TRBV4-2 to TRBJ1-2; D may be TRBD1 (6 bases). The specimen was whole blood, collected at baseline. The clonotype comes from an adult who was a healthcare worker with PCR-confirmed SARS-CoV-2 infection or an uninfected control (not recorded which). The DNA of the CDR3 is TGTGCCAGCAGCCTCCGGGACACACGCCTACCGTATGGCTACACCTTC. Its translation is CASSLRDTRLPYGYTF.